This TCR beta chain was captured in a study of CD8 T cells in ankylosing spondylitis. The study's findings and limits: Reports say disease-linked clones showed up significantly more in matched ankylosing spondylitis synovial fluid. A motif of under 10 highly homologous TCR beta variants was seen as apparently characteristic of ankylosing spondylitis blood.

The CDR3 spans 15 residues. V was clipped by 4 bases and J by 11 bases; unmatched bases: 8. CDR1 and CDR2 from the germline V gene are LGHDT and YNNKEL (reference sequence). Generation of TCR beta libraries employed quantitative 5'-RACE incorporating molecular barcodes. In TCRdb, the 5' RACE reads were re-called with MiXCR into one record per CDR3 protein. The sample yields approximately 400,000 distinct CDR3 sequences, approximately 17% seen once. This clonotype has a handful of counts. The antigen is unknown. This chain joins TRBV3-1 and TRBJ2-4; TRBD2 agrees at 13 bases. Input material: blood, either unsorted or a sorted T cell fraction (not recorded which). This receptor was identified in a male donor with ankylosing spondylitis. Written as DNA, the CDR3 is TGTGCCAGCAGCCTTCGACTAGCGGGAGGAGGGGTTCAGTACTTC. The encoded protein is CASSLRLAGGGVQYF.